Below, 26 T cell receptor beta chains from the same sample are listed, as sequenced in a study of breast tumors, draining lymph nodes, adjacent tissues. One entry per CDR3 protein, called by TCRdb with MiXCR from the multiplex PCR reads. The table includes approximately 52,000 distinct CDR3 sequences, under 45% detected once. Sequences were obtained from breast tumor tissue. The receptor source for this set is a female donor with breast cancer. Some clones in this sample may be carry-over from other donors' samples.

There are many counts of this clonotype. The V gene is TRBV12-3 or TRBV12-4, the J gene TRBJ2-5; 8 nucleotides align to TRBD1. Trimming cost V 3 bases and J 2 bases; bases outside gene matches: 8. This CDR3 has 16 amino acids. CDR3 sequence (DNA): TGTGCCAGCAGTTTCGGCGGGACAGGCCTGCAAGAGACCCAGTACTTC. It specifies CASSFGGTGLQETQYF.

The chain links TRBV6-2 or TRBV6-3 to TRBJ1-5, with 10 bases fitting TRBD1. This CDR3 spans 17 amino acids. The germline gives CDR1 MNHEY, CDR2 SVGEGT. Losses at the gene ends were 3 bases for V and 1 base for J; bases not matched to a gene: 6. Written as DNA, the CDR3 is TGTGCCAGCAGTTATGGCGGGACAGGGGTGAGCAATCAGCCCCAGCATTTT. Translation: CASSYGGTGVSNQPQHF.

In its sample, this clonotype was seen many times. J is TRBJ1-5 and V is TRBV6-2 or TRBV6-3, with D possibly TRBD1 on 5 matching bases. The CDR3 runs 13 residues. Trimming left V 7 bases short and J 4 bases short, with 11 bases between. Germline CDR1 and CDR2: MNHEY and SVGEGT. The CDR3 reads CASTARANQPQHF. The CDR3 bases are TGTGCCAGCACCGCCAGGGCGAATCAGCCCCAGCATTTT.

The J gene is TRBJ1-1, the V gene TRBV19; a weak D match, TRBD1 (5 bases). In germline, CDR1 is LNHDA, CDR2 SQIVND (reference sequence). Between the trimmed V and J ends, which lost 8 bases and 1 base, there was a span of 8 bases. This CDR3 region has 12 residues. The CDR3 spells CASGRGNTEAFF. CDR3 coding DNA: TGTGCCAGTGGTAGGGGGAACACTGAAGCTTTCTTT.

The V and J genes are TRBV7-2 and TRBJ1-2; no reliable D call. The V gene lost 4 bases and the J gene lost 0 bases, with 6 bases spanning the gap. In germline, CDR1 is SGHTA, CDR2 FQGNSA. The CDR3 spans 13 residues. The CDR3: CASSSRTNYGYTF. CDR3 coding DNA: TGTGCCAGCAGCTCGCGCACTAACTATGGCTACACCTTC.

Written as DNA, the CDR3 is TGTGCCAGCACCGGGTCGCGGACAGGGTTAGATACGCAGTATTTT. Amino acid sequence: CASTGSRTGLDTQYF. The J gene is TRBJ2-3, the V gene TRBV2; 8 bases map to TRBD1. V trimming: 7 bases; J trimming: 5 bases; junction bases outside the gene matches: 11. CDR1 and CDR2 from the germline V gene are SNHLY and FYNNEI. There are 15 residues in the CDR3.

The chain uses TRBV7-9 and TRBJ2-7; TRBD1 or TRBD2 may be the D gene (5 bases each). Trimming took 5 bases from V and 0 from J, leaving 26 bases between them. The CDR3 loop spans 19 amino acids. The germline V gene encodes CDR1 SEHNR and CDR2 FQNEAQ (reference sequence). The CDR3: CASSPQIGAGTESSYEQYF. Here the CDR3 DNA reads TGTGCCAGCAGCCCACAGATCGGCGCCGGGACGGAGAGCTCCTACGAGCAGTACTTC.

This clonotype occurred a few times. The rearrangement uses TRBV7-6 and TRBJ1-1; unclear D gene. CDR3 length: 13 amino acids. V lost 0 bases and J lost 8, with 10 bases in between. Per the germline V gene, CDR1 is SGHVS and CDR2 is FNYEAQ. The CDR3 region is CASSLALAQEAFF. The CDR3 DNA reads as TGTGCCAGCAGCTTAGCGCTTGCACAGGAAGCTTTCTTT.

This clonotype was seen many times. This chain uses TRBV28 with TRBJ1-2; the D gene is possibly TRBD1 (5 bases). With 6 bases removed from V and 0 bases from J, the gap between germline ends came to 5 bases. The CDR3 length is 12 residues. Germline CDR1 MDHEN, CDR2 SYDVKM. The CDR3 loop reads CASRTANYGYTF. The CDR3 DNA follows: TGTGCCAGCAGGACAGCTAACTATGGCTACACCTTC.

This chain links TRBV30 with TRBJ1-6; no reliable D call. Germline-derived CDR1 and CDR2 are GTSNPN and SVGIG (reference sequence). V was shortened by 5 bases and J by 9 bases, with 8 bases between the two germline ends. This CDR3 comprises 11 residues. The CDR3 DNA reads TGTGCCTGGGGCTCGCCTTCACCCCTCCACTTT. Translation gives CAWGSPSPLHF.

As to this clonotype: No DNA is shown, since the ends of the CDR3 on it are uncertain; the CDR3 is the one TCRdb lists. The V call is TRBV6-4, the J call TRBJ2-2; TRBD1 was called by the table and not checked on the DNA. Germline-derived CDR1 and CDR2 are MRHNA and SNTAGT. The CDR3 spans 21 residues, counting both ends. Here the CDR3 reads CARRGFTYEQYFGPGTGELFF.

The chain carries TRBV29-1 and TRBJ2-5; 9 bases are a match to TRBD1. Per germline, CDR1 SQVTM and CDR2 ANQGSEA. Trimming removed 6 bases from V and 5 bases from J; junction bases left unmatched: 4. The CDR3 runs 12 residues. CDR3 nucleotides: TGCAGCGTCCGGACAGGGGTGGAGACCCAGTACTTC. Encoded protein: CSVRTGVETQYF.

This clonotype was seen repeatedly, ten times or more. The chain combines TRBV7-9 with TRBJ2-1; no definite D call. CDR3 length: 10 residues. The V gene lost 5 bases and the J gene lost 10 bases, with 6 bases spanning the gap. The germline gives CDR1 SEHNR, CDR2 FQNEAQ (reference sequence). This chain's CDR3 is CASSHIEQFF. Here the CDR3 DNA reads TGTGCCAGCAGCCACATCGAGCAGTTCTTC. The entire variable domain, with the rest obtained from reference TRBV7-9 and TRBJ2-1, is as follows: DTGVSQNPRHKITKRGQNVTFRCDPISEHNRLYWYRQTLGQGPEFLTYFQNEAQLEKSRLLSDRFSAERPKGSFSTLEIQRTEQGDSAMYLCASSHIEQFFGPGTRLTVL.

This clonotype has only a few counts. The CDR3 reads CASEGGEVAEQYF. Written as DNA, the CDR3 is TGTGCCAGCGAAGGGGGAGAGGTTGCCGAGCAGTACTTC. The chain couples TRBV5-6 to TRBJ2-7, with D perhaps matching TRBD1 (6 bases). CDR1 SGHDT and CDR2 YYEEEE come from the germline V gene. Trimming took off 7 bases at V and 6 bases at J, with 17 bases between the two ends. The CDR3 consists of 13 residues.

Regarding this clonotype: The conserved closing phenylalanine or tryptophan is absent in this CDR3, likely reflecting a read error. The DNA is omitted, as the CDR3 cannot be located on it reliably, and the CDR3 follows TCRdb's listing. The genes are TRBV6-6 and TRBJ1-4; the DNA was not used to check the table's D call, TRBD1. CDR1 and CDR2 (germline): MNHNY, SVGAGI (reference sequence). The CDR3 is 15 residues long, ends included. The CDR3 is CASSYSGQGVEKLLS.

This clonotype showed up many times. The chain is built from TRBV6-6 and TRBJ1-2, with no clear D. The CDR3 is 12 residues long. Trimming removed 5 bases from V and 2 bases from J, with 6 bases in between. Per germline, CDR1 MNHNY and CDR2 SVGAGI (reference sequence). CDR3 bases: TGTGCCAGCAGTCCAACGAACTATGGCTACACCTTC. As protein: CASSPTNYGYTF.

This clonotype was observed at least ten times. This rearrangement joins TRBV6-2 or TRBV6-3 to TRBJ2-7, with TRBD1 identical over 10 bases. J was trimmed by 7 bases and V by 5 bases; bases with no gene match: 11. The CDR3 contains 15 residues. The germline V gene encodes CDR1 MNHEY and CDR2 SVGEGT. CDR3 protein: CASSRATGGFGEQYF. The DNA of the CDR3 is TGTGCCAGCAGTCGAGCGACAGGGGGCTTCGGGGAGCAGTACTTC.

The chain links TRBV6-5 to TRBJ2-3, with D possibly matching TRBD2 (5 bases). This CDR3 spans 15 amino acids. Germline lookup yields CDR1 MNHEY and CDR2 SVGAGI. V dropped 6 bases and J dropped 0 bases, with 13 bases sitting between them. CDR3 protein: CASRLTGYSTDTQYF. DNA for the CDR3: TGTGCCAGCAGGTTAACGGGGTATAGCACAGATACGCAGTATTTT.

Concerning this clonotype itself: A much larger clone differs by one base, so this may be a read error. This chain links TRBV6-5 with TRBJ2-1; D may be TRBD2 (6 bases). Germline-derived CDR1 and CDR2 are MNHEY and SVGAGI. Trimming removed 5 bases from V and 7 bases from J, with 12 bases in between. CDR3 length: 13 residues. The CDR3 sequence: CASSLSRGNEQFF. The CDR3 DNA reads TGTGCCAGCAGTCTCTCACGGGGGAATGAGCAGTTCTTC.

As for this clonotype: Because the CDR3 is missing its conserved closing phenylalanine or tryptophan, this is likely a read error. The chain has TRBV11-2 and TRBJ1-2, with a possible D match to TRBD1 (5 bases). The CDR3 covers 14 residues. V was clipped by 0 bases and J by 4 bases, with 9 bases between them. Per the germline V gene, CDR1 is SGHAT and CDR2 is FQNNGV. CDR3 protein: CASSLDRQTYGYTL. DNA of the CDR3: TGTGCCAGCAGCTTAGATCGACAGACCTATGGCTACACCCTC.

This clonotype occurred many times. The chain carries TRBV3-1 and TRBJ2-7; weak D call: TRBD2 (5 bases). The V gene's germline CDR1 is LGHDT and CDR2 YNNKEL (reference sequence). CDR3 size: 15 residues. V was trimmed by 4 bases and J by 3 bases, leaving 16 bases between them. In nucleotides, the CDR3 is TGTGCCAGCAGCCCGATGGTAGGTCGGGACTACGAGCAGTACTTC. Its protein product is CASSPMVGRDYEQYF.

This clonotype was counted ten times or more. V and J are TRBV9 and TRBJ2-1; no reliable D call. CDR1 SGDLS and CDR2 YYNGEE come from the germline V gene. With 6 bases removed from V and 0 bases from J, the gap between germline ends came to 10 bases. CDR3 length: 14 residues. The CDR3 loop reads CASNTMGSYNEQFF. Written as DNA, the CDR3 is TGTGCCAGCAACACCATGGGCTCCTACAATGAGCAGTTCTTC.

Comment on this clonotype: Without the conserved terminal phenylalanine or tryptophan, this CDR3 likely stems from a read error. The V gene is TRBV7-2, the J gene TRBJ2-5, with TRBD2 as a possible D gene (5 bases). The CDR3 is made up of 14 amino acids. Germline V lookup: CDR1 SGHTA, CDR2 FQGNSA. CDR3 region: CASSQQGLVETQYS. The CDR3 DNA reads TGCGCCAGCAGCCAACAAGGACTCGTAGAGACCCAGTACTCC.

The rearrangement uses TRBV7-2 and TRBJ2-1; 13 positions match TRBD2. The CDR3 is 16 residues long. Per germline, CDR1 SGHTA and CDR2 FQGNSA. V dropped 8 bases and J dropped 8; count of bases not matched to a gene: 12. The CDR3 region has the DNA TGTGCCAGCGAGACTGCAATTGGACTAGCGGGAGATGAGCAGTTCTTC. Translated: CASETAIGLAGDEQFF.

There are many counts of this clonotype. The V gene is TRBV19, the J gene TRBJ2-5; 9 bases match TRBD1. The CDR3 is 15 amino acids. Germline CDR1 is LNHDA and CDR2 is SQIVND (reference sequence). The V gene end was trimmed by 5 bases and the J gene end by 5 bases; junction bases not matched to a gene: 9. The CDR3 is CASSVRQGEGETQYF. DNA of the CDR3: TGTGCCAGTAGTGTCCGACAGGGGGAAGGGGAGACCCAGTACTTC.

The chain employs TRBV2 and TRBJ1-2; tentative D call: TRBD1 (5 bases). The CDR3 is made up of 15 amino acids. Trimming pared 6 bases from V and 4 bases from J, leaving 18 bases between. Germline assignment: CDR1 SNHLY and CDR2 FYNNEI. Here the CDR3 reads CASSPGGVGPYGYTF. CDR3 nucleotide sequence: TGTGCCAGCAGCCCCGGAGGGGTCGGTCCCTATGGCTACACCTTC. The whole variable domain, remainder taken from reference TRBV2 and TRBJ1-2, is EPEVTQTPSHQVTQMGQEVILRCVPISNHLYFYWYRQILGQKVEFLVSFYNNEISEKSEIFDDQFSVERPDGSNFTLKIRSTKLEDSAMYFCASSPGGVGPYGYTFGSGTRLTVV.